This TCR beta chain is drawn from a study of cytomegalovirus exposure and HLA in healthy donors. Study at large: From donors who were HLA-typed, an early data release held about 89 million unique TCRs. Whole-study findings and limits: Sequences of the TCR beta chain were said to predict the HLA-A and HLA-B alleles of most subjects accurately. In a later analysis, HLA-associated beta chains showed higher expansion and lower generation probabilities than comparable chains. In a later analysis, specific HLA alleles were associated with about 18,000 TCR beta sequences at a 0.05 false discovery rate.

With 1 base removed from V and 2 bases from J, the gap between germline ends came to 18 bases. The CDR3 length is 16 residues. Germline V lookup: CDR1 GTSNPN, CDR2 SVGIG (reference sequence). To note about this clone: Its antigen is not known.

The PCR made use of 60 Vbeta and 13 Jbeta primers. Assay: immunoSEQ multiplex PCR; the TCRdb copy retains only in-frame clones and omits some. The sample carries some 99,000 clones, roughly two thirds recorded once. The chain recombines TRBV30 with TRBJ2-7; D is possibly TRBD1 (6 bases). The source is a female donor in good health and CMV-seronegative. Sequencing used PBMCs. CDR3 bases: TGTGCCTGGAGTGCTCGGTCCGGGACAAGGACCTACGAGCAGTACTTC. This encodes CAWSARSGTRTYEQYF.